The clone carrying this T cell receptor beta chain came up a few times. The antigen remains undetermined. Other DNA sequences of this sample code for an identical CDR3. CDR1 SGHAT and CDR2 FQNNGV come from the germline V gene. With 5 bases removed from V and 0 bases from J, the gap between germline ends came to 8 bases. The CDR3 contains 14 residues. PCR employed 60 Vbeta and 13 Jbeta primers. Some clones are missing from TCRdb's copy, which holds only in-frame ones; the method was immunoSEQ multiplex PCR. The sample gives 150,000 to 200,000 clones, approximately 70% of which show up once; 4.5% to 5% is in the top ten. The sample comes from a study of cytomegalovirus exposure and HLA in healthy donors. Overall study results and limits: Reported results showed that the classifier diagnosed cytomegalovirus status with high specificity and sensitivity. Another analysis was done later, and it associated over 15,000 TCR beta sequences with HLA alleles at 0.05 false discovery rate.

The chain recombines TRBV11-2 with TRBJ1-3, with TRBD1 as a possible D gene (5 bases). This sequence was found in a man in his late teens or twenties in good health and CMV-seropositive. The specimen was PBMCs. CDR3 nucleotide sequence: TGTGCCAGCAGCAGGGACTACTCTGGAAACACCATATATTTT. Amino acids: CASSRDYSGNTIYF.